A selection of T cell receptor beta chains follows, all from one sample in a study of blood T cell repertoires in COVID-19. Using immunoSEQ multiplex PCR, the repertoire was profiled, and TCRdb retains in-frame clones only, with some absent. Of around 100,000 clones listed, roughly 85% are singletons. The sequencing input was peripheral blood. These receptors came from a human donor in a cohort sampled during active COVID-19. Both conserved end residues are part of each CDR3. The D gene is left open where the match is weak. Size is omitted from some rows. Given values are once, few, many or a class for expanded clones.

DNA: TGTGCCAGCAGCGTAGGCGGGGATTCCTACGAGCAGTACTTC
CDR3: CASSVGGDSYEQYF
V: TRBV9
J: TRBJ2-7
D: NA
size: once

DNA: TGTGCCTGGGACAGTAACTCTGGAAACACCATATATTTT
CDR3: CAWDSNSGNTIYF
V: TRBV30
J: TRBJ1-3
D: NA
size: NA

DNA: TGTGCCAGCAGTGGGGGGACAGTTCCTAGCAATCAGCCCCAGCATTTT
CDR3: CASSGGTVPSNQPQHF
V: TRBV6-1
J: TRBJ1-5
D: TRBD1
size: NA

DNA: TGTGCCAGCAGTTCACCCGGACAGCCTCGCAATTCACCCCTCCACTTT
CDR3: CASSSPGQPRNSPLHF
V: TRBV6-5
J: TRBJ1-6
D: NA
size: NA

DNA: TGTGCCAGAAGGGGGTGGGACAGGCGGAACTATGGCTACACCTTC
CDR3: CARRGWDRRNYGYTF
V: TRBV21-1
J: TRBJ1-2
D: NA
size: once

DNA: TGTGCCAGCAGTGGGCTTCAGTTAACCTACGAGCAGTACTTC
CDR3: CASSGLQLTYEQYF
V: TRBV6-4
J: TRBJ2-7
D: NA
size: NA

DNA: TGCAGTGCTAGTCTAGCGGGGGCCTACGAGCAGTACTTC
CDR3: CSASLAGAYEQYF
V: TRBV20-1
J: TRBJ2-7
D: TRBD2
size: NA

DNA: TGTGCCAGCAGTTCACTCGGGGGAGAGACCCAGTACTTC
CDR3: CASSSLGGETQYF
V: TRBV6-2/TRBV6-3
J: TRBJ2-5
D: NA
size: once

DNA: TGTGCCAGCAGCTTAGATGGCAGGGCTCAAGAGACCCAGTACTTC
CDR3: CASSLDGRAQETQYF
V: TRBV11-2
J: TRBJ2-5
D: NA
size: NA

DNA: TGTGCCAGTAGTTTCACCGGGACAGGGGTGATTCTGGGGGAAAAACTGTTTTTT
CDR3: CASSFTGTGVILGEKLFF
V: TRBV19
J: TRBJ1-4
D: TRBD1
size: NA

DNA: TGTGCCAGCAACTCGGGGGGGACAGGAAACACCATATATTTT
CDR3: CASNSGGTGNTIYF
V: TRBV6-6
J: TRBJ1-3
D: NA
size: once